The entry that follows covers one T cell receptor (beta chain) sequence. Antigen unknown. Trimming cost V 8 bases and J 0 bases, with 14 bases left between them. Germline V lookup: CDR1 LGHDT, CDR2 YNNKEL (reference sequence). The CDR3 is 15 amino acids. The data belong to a study of response to subunit inactivated influenza vaccine. Whole-study findings and limits: Researchers suggested that each seasonal influenza vaccination recruits few new T cells.

TCRdb re-called the RT-PCR reads through MiXCR, storing one row per CDR3 protein. The table records roughly 500,000 distinct CDR3 sequences, approximately 15% of them present only once. The chain uses TRBV3-1 and TRBJ1-5; D gene ambiguous. The input for sequencing was CD4+ T cells sorted from PBMCs, taken roughly 24 months after vaccination. The receptor comes from a man between 50 and 69 years old who received an inactivated influenza vaccine. The CDR3: CASGGSGYSNQPQHF. CDR3 bases: TGTGCCAGCGGAGGGAGTGGGTATAGCAATCAGCCCCAGCATTTT.